The T cell receptor (beta chain) described here comes from a study of blood T cells in healthy people across ages. Notes on this clonotype: Its matching antigen is unknown.

Study-wide results and caveats: Roughly linear age-related decline in beta diversity appeared, significant by age 40.

Primed by a sample-barcoded 5' primer and a J-beta primer mix, a second PCR proceeded for about 6 to 11 cycles. TCRdb re-called the 5' RACE reads with MiXCR, one entry per CDR3 protein. The table records 1.2 million to 1.5 million distinct CDR3 sequences, around 59% of them present only once. CDR3 length equals 17 residues. Germline loops: CDR1 ENHRY, CDR2 SYGVKD. The germline V and J ends were trimmed by 3 bases and 1 base, with 18 bases remaining between them. The rearrangement uses TRBV10-3 and TRBJ1-2, with D uncertain. Sequencing was performed on blood. The sequence derives from a man aged 18 to 29 in good health. CDR3 residues: CAISDPLARVFNYGYTF. CDR3 in DNA: TGTGCCATCAGTGACCCTCTAGCCCGGGTTTTTAACTATGGCTACACCTTC.